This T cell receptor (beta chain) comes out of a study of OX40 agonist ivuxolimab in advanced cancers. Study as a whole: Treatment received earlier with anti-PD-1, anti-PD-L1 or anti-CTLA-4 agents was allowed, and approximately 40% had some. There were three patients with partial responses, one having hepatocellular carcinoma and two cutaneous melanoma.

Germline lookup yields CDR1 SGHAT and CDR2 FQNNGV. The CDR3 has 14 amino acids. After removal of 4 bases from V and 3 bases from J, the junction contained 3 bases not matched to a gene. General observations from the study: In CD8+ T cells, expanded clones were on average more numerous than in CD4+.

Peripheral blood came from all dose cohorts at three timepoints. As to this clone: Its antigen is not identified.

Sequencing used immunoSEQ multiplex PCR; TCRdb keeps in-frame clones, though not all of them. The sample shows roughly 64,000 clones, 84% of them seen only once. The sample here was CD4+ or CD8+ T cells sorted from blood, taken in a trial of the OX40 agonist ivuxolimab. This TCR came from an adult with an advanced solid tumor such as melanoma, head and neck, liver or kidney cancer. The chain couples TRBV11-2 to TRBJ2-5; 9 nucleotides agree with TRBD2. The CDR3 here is CASSYSGGKETQYF. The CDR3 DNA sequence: TGTGCCAGCAGCTACAGCGGGGGGAAAGAGACCCAGTACTTC.